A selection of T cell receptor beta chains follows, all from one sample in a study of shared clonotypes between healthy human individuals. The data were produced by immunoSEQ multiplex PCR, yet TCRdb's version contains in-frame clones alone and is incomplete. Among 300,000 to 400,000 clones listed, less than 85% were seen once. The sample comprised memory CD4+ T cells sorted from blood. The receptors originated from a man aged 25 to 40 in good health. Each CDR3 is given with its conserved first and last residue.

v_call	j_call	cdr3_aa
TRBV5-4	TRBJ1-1	CASSLAGGNTEAFF
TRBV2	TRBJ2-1	CASSDRGRKLNEQFF
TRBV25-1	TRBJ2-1	CASSEWNPPNEQFF
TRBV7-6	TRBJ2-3	CASSLETRQSDTQYF
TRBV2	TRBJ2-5	CASNQLAGGQETQYF
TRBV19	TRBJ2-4	CASSTRLAIAKNIQYF
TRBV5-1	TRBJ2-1	CASSKGEDRFDEQFF
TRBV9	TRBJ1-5	CASSVDGTGVRQPQHF
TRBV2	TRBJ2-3	CASSEGQGGTDTQYF
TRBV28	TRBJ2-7	CASSLAGGSYEQYF
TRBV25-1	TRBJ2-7	CASSAASYEQYF
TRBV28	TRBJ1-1	CASSLSVQTEAFF
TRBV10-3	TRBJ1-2	CAIRMTAVYGYTF
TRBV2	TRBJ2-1	CASRIQRESFEQFF
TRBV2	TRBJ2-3	CASSVLAGDTDTQYF
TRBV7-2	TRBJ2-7	CASSLNSPGTEKQYF
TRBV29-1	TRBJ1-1	CSAGNRANTEAFF
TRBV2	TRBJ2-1	CASSGVGSSYNEQFF
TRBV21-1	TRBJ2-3	CASSTRRTLTDTQYF
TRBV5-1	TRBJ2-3	CASSRAGGAADTQYF
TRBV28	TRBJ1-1	CASSRGMNTEAFF
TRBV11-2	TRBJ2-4	CASSLESGSRNIQYF
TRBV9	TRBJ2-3	CASSVGTGTGTDTQYF
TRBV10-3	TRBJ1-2	CAISGTGEGYTF
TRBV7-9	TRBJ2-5	CASSQPRGGGAETQYF
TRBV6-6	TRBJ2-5	CASTGTGQETQYF
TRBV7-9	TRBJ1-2	CASSRDSIHYGYTF
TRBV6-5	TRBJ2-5	CASSQGIEETQYF
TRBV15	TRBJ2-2	CATSRTMASGRDFTGELFF
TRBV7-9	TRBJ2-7	CASSLAGTSRRQYF
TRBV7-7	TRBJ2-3	CASSLRLTDTQYF
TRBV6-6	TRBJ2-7	CASSNSGSFPYEQYF
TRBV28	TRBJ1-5	CASSLFLGDSGNQPQHF
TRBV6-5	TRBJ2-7	CASSYTRDVYEQYF
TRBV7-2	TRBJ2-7	CASSPISGYQRF
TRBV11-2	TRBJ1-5	CASSPSGEGYGQPQHF
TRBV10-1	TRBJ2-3	CASSDPFARTDTQYF
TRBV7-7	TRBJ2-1	CASSLAGGGEQFF
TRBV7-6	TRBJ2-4	CASSLHGDSIQYF
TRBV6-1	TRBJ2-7	CASSAGQLAYEQYF
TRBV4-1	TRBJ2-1	CASRRQGVSVEQFF
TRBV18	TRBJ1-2	CASSASTGNNYGYTF
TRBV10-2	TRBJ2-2	CASSVTAGELFF
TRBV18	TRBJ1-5	CASSKTGDSNQPQHF
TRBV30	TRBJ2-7	CAWNRDGARYEQYF
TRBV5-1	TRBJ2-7	CASSLGAPYEQYF
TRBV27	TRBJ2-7	CASSLLAHSLYEQYF
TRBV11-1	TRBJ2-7	CASSEGAYEQYF